This T cell receptor beta chain derives from a study of STAT3 mutations in large granular lymphocyte leukemia. Turning to the study itself: Canonical activating STAT3 mutations were detected in roughly half of the longitudinally sequenced T-LGLL patients. Study-wide results and caveats: In T-cell large granular lymphocyte leukemia, about half of patients showed multiple immunodominant subclonotypes.

Sequencing used immunoSEQ multiplex PCR; TCRdb keeps in-frame clones, though not all of them. The sample lists 1,500 or so clones, almost 60% occurring once. Per the germline V gene, CDR1 is SQVTM and CDR2 is ANQGSEA. Trimming shortened V by 1 base and J by 4 bases, and 8 bases separated the two germline ends. CDR3 length equals 12 residues. In the case of this clone: As yet, its antigen is unknown.

Sequencing input: peripheral blood mononuclear cells. The V gene is TRBV29-1, the J gene TRBJ2-7; unclear D gene. The sequence derives from a woman between 65 and 79 years old with T-cell large granular lymphocyte leukemia. Some clones in this sample may be carry-over from other donors' samples. The CDR3 loop reads CSVEAEGYEQYF. CDR3 sequence (DNA): TGCAGCGTTGAAGCGGAAGGGTACGAGCAGTACTTC.